A single sample is the source of the 7 T cell receptor beta chains below, sequenced in a study of T cell responses to AZD1222 COVID-19 vaccine. Clones were read by immunoSEQ multiplex PCR, and TCRdb kept only the in-frame ones, dropping some. The sample holds approximately 190,000 clones; approximately 87% are singletons and the top ten take 2.5% to 3%. This specimen consisted of peripheral blood, obtained on day 0 of MenACWY control vaccination. These receptor sequences come from an adult in good health.

This chain links TRBV4-2 with TRBJ1-4; D uncertain. V gave up 4 bases and J gave up 6 bases, with 18 bases separating them. The CDR3 covers 16 residues. Germline V gene data show CDR1 as LGHNA and CDR2 as YNFKEQ. This CDR3 is CASSRDISTGDEKLFF. The DNA for the CDR3 is TGTGCCAGCAGCCGCGATATTTCGACTGGGGATGAAAAACTGTTTTTT.

In DNA, the CDR3 is TGTGCCAGCAGCCCTAGCGGTCCTGGTTACGAGCAGTACTTC. It is translated as CASSPSGPGYEQYF. The V and J genes are TRBV4-2 and TRBJ2-7, with 7 bases aligning to TRBD2. Trimming at V came to 4 bases and at J to 4 bases, leaving 7 bases not matched to a gene. Germline V gene data show CDR1 as LGHNA and CDR2 as YNFKEQ. The CDR3 spans 14 residues.

V is TRBV14 and J is TRBJ2-7; D tentatively fits TRBD1 or TRBD2 (5 bases each). Germline CDR1 and CDR2: SGHDN and FVKESK. The CDR3 spans 13 residues. V was shortened by 4 bases and J by 13 bases, with 20 bases between the two germline ends. CDR3 sequence reads: CASSRHLRDRFYF. The CDR3 DNA reads TGTGCCAGCAGCCGCCACCTCCGGGACCGATTTTACTTC.

The chain recombines TRBV6-5 with TRBJ1-4, with 9 bases identical to TRBD1. The CDR3 is 15 amino acids. V lost 6 bases, J lost 2 bases, and 4 bases stayed unmatched. The V gene's germline CDR1 is MNHEY and CDR2 SVGAGI. DNA for the CDR3: TGTGCCAGCAGAAGCGGACAGGGGACTAATGAAAAACTGTTTTTT. It specifies CASRSGQGTNEKLFF.

V gene TRBV6-5 combines with J gene TRBJ1-1, with unresolved D. Trimming took 0 bases from V and 1 from J, leaving 9 bases between them. Germline CDR1 and CDR2: MNHEY and SVGAGI. The CDR3 is 15 amino acids. The CDR3: CASSYSNNQNTEAFF. As DNA, the CDR3 is TGTGCCAGCAGTTACTCGAACAACCAGAACACTGAAGCTTTCTTT.

V and J are TRBV28 and TRBJ1-6; TRBD1 matches at 8 bases. Germline V CDR1 and CDR2: MDHEN, SYDVKM. The CDR3 contains 14 residues. Unmatched junction bases numbered 7, after V lost 6 bases and J lost 9 bases. The CDR3 protein is CASSTGTGVSPLHF. CDR3 DNA sequence: TGTGCCAGCAGCACCGGGACAGGTGTTTCACCCCTCCACTTT.

The chain has TRBV30 and TRBJ2-5, with 10 positions matching TRBD2. Trimming removed 4 bases from V and 5 bases from J; junction bases left unmatched: 4. The CDR3 is made up of 13 amino acids. Germline loops: CDR1 GTSNPN, CDR2 SVGIG (reference sequence). CDR3 sequence (DNA): TGTGCCTGGACTAGCGGGAGTGTTGAGACCCAGTACTTC. This sequence encodes CAWTSGSVETQYF.